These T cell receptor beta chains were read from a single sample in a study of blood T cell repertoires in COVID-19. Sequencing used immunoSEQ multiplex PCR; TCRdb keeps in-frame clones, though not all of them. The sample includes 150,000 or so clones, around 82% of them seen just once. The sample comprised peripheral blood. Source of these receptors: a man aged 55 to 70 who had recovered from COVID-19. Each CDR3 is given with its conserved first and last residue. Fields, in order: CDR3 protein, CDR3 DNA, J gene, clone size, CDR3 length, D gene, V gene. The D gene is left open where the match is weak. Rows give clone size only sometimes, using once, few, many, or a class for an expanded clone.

CDR3: CATRRRGLHNEQFF; DNA: TGTGCCACCCGAAGGCGGGGGTTACACAATGAGCAGTTCTTC; J: TRBJ2-1; size: -; length: 14; D: TRBD2; V: TRBV19
CDR3: CASGPPAGVGELFF; DNA: TGTGCTAGTGGCCCCCCCGCAGGGGTCGGGGAGCTGTTTTTT; J: TRBJ2-2; size: -; length: 14; D: -; V: TRBV12-5
CDR3: CASSPQGLQPQHF; DNA: TGTGCCAGCAGCCCACAGGGGTTACAGCCCCAGCATTTT; J: TRBJ1-5; size: -; length: 13; D: TRBD1; V: TRBV7-2
CDR3: CATRQWDTGELFF; DNA: TGTGCCACACGACAGTGGGACACCGGGGAGCTGTTTTTT; J: TRBJ2-2; size: few; length: 13; D: -; V: TRBV12-3/TRBV12-4
CDR3: CASSQGQGYNQPQHF; DNA: TGTGCCAGCTCTCAAGGACAGGGCTACAATCAGCCCCAGCATTTT; J: TRBJ1-5; size: -; length: 15; D: TRBD1; V: TRBV18
CDR3: CASSLGVSPGSGETQYF; DNA: TGCGCCAGCAGCTTGGGCGTCTCCCCAGGGTCGGGAGAGACCCAGTACTTC; J: TRBJ2-5; size: -; length: 17; D: -; V: TRBV5-1
CDR3: CASSNERGGQPTPNYGYTF; DNA: TGTGCCAGCTCAAACGAGAGAGGGGGACAGCCGACCCCTAACTATGGCTACACCTTC; J: TRBJ1-2; size: -; length: 19; D: TRBD1; V: TRBV18
CDR3: CASSVSGQGATNTEAFF; DNA: TGTGCCAGCAGCGTATCGGGACAGGGGGCAACGAACACTGAAGCTTTCTTT; J: TRBJ1-1; size: -; length: 17; D: TRBD1; V: TRBV9
CDR3: CASSLTSGGHEDTQYF; DNA: TGTGCCAGCAGCTTAACTAGCGGGGGGCATGAAGATACGCAGTATTTT; J: TRBJ2-3; size: -; length: 16; D: TRBD2; V: TRBV7-2
CDR3: CASSLGPAVSYEQYF; DNA: TGTGCCAGCAGCTTGGGGCCAGCGGTTTCCTACGAGCAGTACTTC; J: TRBJ2-7; size: few; length: 15; D: -; V: TRBV5-4
CDR3: CASSGGAQSGNTIYF; DNA: TGTGCCAGCAGCGGGGGGGCCCAGTCTGGAAACACCATATATTTT; J: TRBJ1-3; size: few; length: 15; D: -; V: TRBV11-2
CDR3: CASSPRESSYEQYF; DNA: TGTGCCAGCTCACCGCGGGAGTCGTCCTACGAGCAGTACTTC; J: TRBJ2-7; size: -; length: 14; D: TRBD2; V: TRBV18
CDR3: CATSRDGARAGGGNTIYF; DNA: TGTGCCACCAGCAGAGATGGGGCGAGGGCAGGGGGTGGAAACACCATATATTTT; J: TRBJ1-3; size: -; length: 18; D: TRBD1; V: TRBV15
CDR3: CASSLDRARQETQYF; DNA: TGTGCCAGCAGCTTAGACAGGGCTAGGCAAGAGACCCAGTACTTC; J: TRBJ2-5; size: -; length: 15; D: -; V: TRBV7-8
CDR3: CASSPNRDYNEQFF; DNA: TGTGCCAGCTCACCAAACAGGGACTACAATGAGCAGTTCTTC; J: TRBJ2-1; size: -; length: 14; D: -; V: TRBV18
CDR3: CASSYSPRAQETQYF; DNA: TGTGCCAGCAGTTACTCGCCGCGGGCGCAAGAGACCCAGTACTTC; J: TRBJ2-5; size: -; length: 15; D: -; V: TRBV6-2/TRBV6-3
CDR3: CATLAGGRYNEQFF; DNA: TGTGCCACCTTAGCGGGGGGGAGGTACAATGAGCAGTTCTTC; J: TRBJ2-1; size: -; length: 14; D: TRBD2; V: TRBV10-3
CDR3: CASSPDRDSSPLHF; DNA: TGTGCCAGCTCCCCCGACAGGGACAGTTCACCCCTCCACTTT; J: TRBJ1-6; size: -; length: 14; D: TRBD1; V: TRBV18
CDR3: CASSLGEIAGAQAYNEQFF; DNA: TGTGCCAGCAGCTTAGGGGAAATTGCGGGGGCCCAAGCCTACAATGAGCAGTTCTTC; J: TRBJ2-1; size: -; length: 19; D: -; V: TRBV7-8
CDR3: CASSLGRGDGYTF; DNA: TGTGCCAGCTCCCTAGGGAGGGGGGATGGCTACACCTTC; J: TRBJ1-2; size: -; length: 13; D: -; V: TRBV6-5
CDR3: CASQQGEDIQYF; DNA: TGTGCCAGTCAGCAGGGGGAGGACATTCAGTACTTC; J: TRBJ2-4; size: -; length: 12; D: -; V: TRBV18
CDR3: CASSPLDGHLSYEQYF; DNA: TGTGCCAGCAGCCCCTTGGACGGACACCTTTCCTACGAGCAGTACTTC; J: TRBJ2-7; size: -; length: 16; D: -; V: TRBV7-9
CDR3: CASSPPTGVGTDTQYF; DNA: TGTGCCAGTAGTCCCCCGACAGGAGTGGGCACAGATACGCAGTATTTT; J: TRBJ2-3; size: -; length: 16; D: -; V: TRBV19
CDR3: CASSLGGQSGYTF; DNA: TGTGCCAGCAGCCTGGGGGGGCAGAGTGGCTACACCTTC; J: TRBJ1-2; size: few; length: 13; D: -; V: TRBV9
CDR3: CASSKRGLHEQYF; DNA: TGTGCCAGCAGCAAACGAGGGTTGCACGAGCAGTACTTC; J: TRBJ2-7; size: -; length: 13; D: -; V: TRBV9
CDR3: CAISGGQRGSEQYF; DNA: TGTGCCATCAGTGGGGGACAGAGAGGGTCCGAGCAGTACTTC; J: TRBJ2-7; size: -; length: 14; D: TRBD1; V: TRBV10-3
CDR3: CAISDAGNTGELFF; DNA: TGTGCCATCAGTGATGCGGGTAACACCGGGGAGCTGTTTTTT; J: TRBJ2-2; size: -; length: 14; D: -; V: TRBV10-3
CDR3: CASSTDTGLAGGRTGELFF; DNA: TGCGCCAGCAGCACCGACACGGGACTAGCGGGGGGCAGGACCGGGGAGCTGTTTTTT; J: TRBJ2-2; size: -; length: 19; D: TRBD2; V: TRBV5-1
CDR3: CASSQPQGAGYGYTF; DNA: TGTGCCAGCAGTCAACCACAGGGGGCGGGCTATGGCTACACCTTC; J: TRBJ1-2; size: -; length: 15; D: TRBD1; V: TRBV6-5
CDR3: CASSPSSGQGARSGYGYTF; DNA: TGTGCCAGCAGCCCCTCCTCGGGACAGGGGGCGAGAAGCGGCTATGGCTACACCTTC; J: TRBJ1-2; size: -; length: 19; D: TRBD1; V: TRBV7-8
CDR3: CASSRSGTDIYGYTF; DNA: TGCGCCAGCAGCCGTTCCGGGACAGATATCTATGGCTACACCTTC; J: TRBJ1-2; size: -; length: 15; D: TRBD1; V: TRBV5-1
CDR3: CATSEPGAASWGYTF; DNA: TGTGCCACCAGTGAGCCGGGAGCCGCTTCGTGGGGCTACACCTTC; J: TRBJ1-2; size: -; length: 15; D: -; V: TRBV24-1
CDR3: CASSLVEGTGELFF; DNA: TGTGCCAGCAGCTTAGTCGAGGGCACCGGGGAGCTGTTTTTT; J: TRBJ2-2; size: -; length: 14; D: -; V: TRBV7-2
CDR3: CASSYTREGLGETQYF; DNA: TGTGCCAGCAGTTACACCCGGGAGGGCTTAGGAGAGACCCAGTACTTC; J: TRBJ2-5; size: once; length: 16; D: TRBD2; V: TRBV6-5
CDR3: CAWSAGVGYTF; DNA: TGTGCCTGGAGTGCAGGGGTCGGCTACACCTTC; J: TRBJ1-2; size: -; length: 11; D: -; V: TRBV30
CDR3: CASSFSGMNEQFF; DNA: TGTGCCAGCAGCTTCTCGGGGATGAATGAGCAGTTCTTC; J: TRBJ2-1; size: -; length: 13; D: -; V: TRBV6-2/TRBV6-3
CDR3: CASSDGRLLAKNIQYF; DNA: TGTGCCAGCAGTGATGGGAGACTACTAGCCAAAAACATTCAGTACTTC; J: TRBJ2-4; size: -; length: 16; D: -; V: TRBV6-1
CDR3: CAWTLQGAVSGYTF; DNA: TGTGCCTGGACCCTACAGGGGGCGGTAAGTGGCTACACCTTC; J: TRBJ1-2; size: -; length: 14; D: TRBD1; V: TRBV30
CDR3: CASSLGTSGGIQETQYF; DNA: TGTGCCAGCAGCTTAGGGACTAGCGGGGGTATCCAAGAGACCCAGTACTTC; J: TRBJ2-5; size: once; length: 17; D: TRBD2; V: TRBV7-2
CDR3: CASSVTGSGNSPLHF; DNA: TGTGCCAGCAGCGTAACAGGGTCGGGTAATTCACCCCTCCACTTT; J: TRBJ1-6; size: -; length: 15; D: -; V: TRBV9
CDR3: CASSPLAQETQYF; DNA: TGTGCCAGCAGCCCACTAGCTCAAGAGACCCAGTACTTC; J: TRBJ2-5; size: -; length: 13; D: -; V: TRBV12-3/TRBV12-4
CDR3: CASSQGPGNTEAFF; DNA: TGTGCCAGCAGCCAAGGACCAGGGAACACTGAAGCTTTCTTT; J: TRBJ1-1; size: few; length: 14; D: -; V: TRBV3-1/TRBV3-2
CDR3: CASSPLQGAGNQPQHF; DNA: TGTGCCAGCAGCCCCCTACAGGGGGCAGGCAATCAGCCCCAGCATTTT; J: TRBJ1-5; size: -; length: 16; D: -; V: TRBV21-1
CDR3: CASSPRRGAGNTIYF; DNA: TGTGCCAGCAGCCCCCGTCGCGGAGCTGGAAACACCATATATTTT; J: TRBJ1-3; size: -; length: 15; D: -; V: TRBV3-1/TRBV3-2
CDR3: CASSSTGRSGGSPLHF; DNA: TGTGCCAGCAGCTCGACAGGACGAAGCGGGGGCTCACCCCTCCACTTT; J: TRBJ1-6; size: -; length: 16; D: -; V: TRBV11-2
CDR3: CASSLGTALGDYNEQFF; DNA: TGTGCCAGCAGTTTAGGGACAGCCCTAGGGGACTACAATGAGCAGTTCTTC; J: TRBJ2-1; size: -; length: 17; D: TRBD1; V: TRBV27
CDR3: CATSDPGLGGADTQYF; DNA: TGTGCCACCAGTGATCCCGGACTAGGGGGGGCAGATACGCAGTATTTT; J: TRBJ2-3; size: -; length: 16; D: -; V: TRBV24-1
CDR3: CASSQVTGGNYYGYTF; DNA: TGCGCCAGCAGCCAGGTAACAGGGGGCAACTACTATGGCTACACCTTC; J: TRBJ1-2; size: once; length: 16; D: TRBD1; V: TRBV4-1
CDR3: CASSRTSGGAVAYNEQFF; DNA: TGTGCCAGCAGTCGGACTAGCGGGGGGGCCGTGGCATACAATGAGCAGTTCTTC; J: TRBJ2-1; size: -; length: 18; D: TRBD2; V: TRBV2
CDR3: CASHSRRGTEAFF; DNA: TGTGCCAGTCATAGCAGGCGCGGGACTGAAGCTTTCTTT; J: TRBJ1-1; size: -; length: 13; D: -; V: TRBV19
CDR3: CASSDRSVGGYTF; DNA: TGTGCCAGTAGTGACAGGAGCGTCGGGGGCTACACCTTC; J: TRBJ1-2; size: -; length: 13; D: -; V: TRBV19
CDR3: CATSREFGVGGYNEQFF; DNA: TGTGCCACCAGCAGAGAATTTGGGGTGGGGGGATACAATGAGCAGTTCTTC; J: TRBJ2-1; size: once; length: 17; D: -; V: TRBV15
CDR3: CASSEGLDRGQAFF; DNA: TGTGCCAGCAGTGAAGGTCTGGACAGGGGACAAGCTTTCTTT; J: TRBJ1-1; size: -; length: 14; D: TRBD1; V: TRBV2
CDR3: CASSDSGLMSSYNEQFF; DNA: TGTGCCAGCAGTGACTCTGGACTCATGAGCTCCTACAATGAGCAGTTCTTC; J: TRBJ2-1; size: -; length: 17; D: -; V: TRBV6-4
CDR3: CASSSSGTSGLEADEQYF; DNA: TGCGCCAGCAGCTCATCCGGGACTAGCGGGCTCGAGGCGGACGAGCAGTACTTC; J: TRBJ2-7; size: -; length: 18; D: TRBD2; V: TRBV5-1